A selection of T cell receptor beta chains follows, all from one sample in a study of T cell responses to AZD1222 COVID-19 vaccine. Measured with immunoSEQ multiplex PCR; TCRdb has only the in-frame clones, and not every one. Of about 120,000 clones listed, about 90% are singletons. The source was peripheral blood, collected on day 0 of AZD1222 vaccination. The receptor set was obtained from an adult in good health. CDR3s include the opening cysteine and the closing phenylalanine or tryptophan. The order of the fields is CDR3 protein, CDR3 DNA, clone size, J gene, V gene, D gene. A D gene is named only where the DNA matches it firmly. Clone size, where shown, is once, few, many, or a class for clones that have expanded.

CDR3 protein: CASSLFRKPYEQYF
CDR3 DNA: TGTGCCAGCAGCTTATTCCGTAAGCCCTACGAGCAGTACTTC
clone size: .
J gene: TRBJ2-7
V gene: TRBV11-1
D gene: .

CDR3 protein: CASSRNSPLHF
CDR3 DNA: TGTGCCAGCAGCCGTAATTCACCCCTCCACTTT
clone size: .
J gene: TRBJ1-6
V gene: TRBV6-2/TRBV6-3
D gene: .

CDR3 protein: CASSAGGTSSYNEQFF
CDR3 DNA: TGTGCCAGCTCAGCGGGGGGCACAAGCTCCTACAATGAGCAGTTCTTC
clone size: once
J gene: TRBJ2-1
V gene: TRBV18
D gene: TRBD2

CDR3 protein: CASSIGLASDTQYF
CDR3 DNA: TGTGCCAGTAGTATCGGGCTAGCGTCAGATACGCAGTATTTT
clone size: .
J gene: TRBJ2-3
V gene: TRBV19
D gene: .

CDR3 protein: CASSRDPNQPQHF
CDR3 DNA: TGTGCCAGCTCCCGGGACCCTAATCAGCCCCAGCATTTT
clone size: .
J gene: TRBJ1-5
V gene: TRBV7-2
D gene: .

CDR3 protein: CASSAFGTTQETQYF
CDR3 DNA: TGTGCCAGCAGCGCCTTTGGGACTACACAAGAGACCCAGTACTTC
clone size: .
J gene: TRBJ2-5
V gene: TRBV7-3
D gene: TRBD2

CDR3 protein: CASSEAGGLGEQYF
CDR3 DNA: TGTGCCAGCAGTGAAGCAGGGGGCCTTGGGGAGCAGTACTTC
clone size: once
J gene: TRBJ2-7
V gene: TRBV6-1
D gene: TRBD1

CDR3 protein: CASSQGENNEQFF
CDR3 DNA: TGCGCCAGCAGCCAAGGTGAAAACAATGAGCAGTTCTTC
clone size: .
J gene: TRBJ2-1
V gene: TRBV4-1
D gene: .

CDR3 protein: CASSTSEGRGEKLFF
CDR3 DNA: TGTGCCAGCAGTACCTCGGAGGGGCGCGGTGAAAAACTGTTTTTT
clone size: .
J gene: TRBJ1-4
V gene: TRBV28
D gene: .

CDR3 protein: CASSPTVPYNSPLHF
CDR3 DNA: TGTGCCAGCAGTCCGACAGTGCCCTATAATTCACCCCTCCACTTT
clone size: .
J gene: TRBJ1-6
V gene: TRBV2
D gene: .

CDR3 protein: CASSLNDDYGYTF
CDR3 DNA: TGTGCCAGCAGCTTAAATGACGACTATGGCTACACCTTC
clone size: few
J gene: TRBJ1-2
V gene: TRBV7-9
D gene: .

CDR3 protein: CASSQEFRTGGLGGYTF
CDR3 DNA: TGCGCCAGCAGCCAAGAATTTCGGACAGGGGGCCTGGGTGGCTACACCTTC
clone size: .
J gene: TRBJ1-2
V gene: TRBV4-1
D gene: TRBD1

CDR3 protein: CASRGTGPPGEQYF
CDR3 DNA: TGTGCCAGCAGGGGAACGGGACCCCCTGGGGAGCAGTACTTC
clone size: .
J gene: TRBJ2-7
V gene: TRBV6-5
D gene: .

CDR3 protein: CSARLGSPLHF
CDR3 DNA: TGCAGTGCTAGATTGGGATCACCCCTCCACTTT
clone size: .
J gene: TRBJ1-6
V gene: TRBV20-1
D gene: .

CDR3 protein: CASSLGDAARNEKLFF
CDR3 DNA: TGTGCCAGCAGCTTAGGGGACGCCGCTAGGAATGAAAAACTGTTTTTT
clone size: .
J gene: TRBJ1-4
V gene: TRBV7-9
D gene: .

CDR3 protein: CASSQDRGAFF
CDR3 DNA: TGTGCCAGCAGCCAAGATCGTGGGGCTTTCTTT
clone size: .
J gene: TRBJ1-1
V gene: TRBV3-1/TRBV3-2
D gene: .

CDR3 protein: CASSLVGAASNEQFF
CDR3 DNA: TGTGCCAGCAGCTTAGTAGGGGCCGCTTCCAATGAGCAGTTCTTC
clone size: .
J gene: TRBJ2-1
V gene: TRBV7-7
D gene: .

CDR3 protein: CASSSGSGGQETQYF
CDR3 DNA: TGTGCCAGCAGCTCTGGGTCGGGGGGACAAGAGACCCAGTACTTC
clone size: .
J gene: TRBJ2-5
V gene: TRBV7-6
D gene: TRBD2

CDR3 protein: CASRPQDYGYTF
CDR3 DNA: TGTGCCAGCAGACCACAGGACTATGGCTACACCTTC
clone size: few
J gene: TRBJ1-2
V gene: TRBV2
D gene: .

CDR3 protein: CATRRVGGGNPEAFF
CDR3 DNA: TGCGCCACCAGGCGTGTTGGTGGGGGGAATCCTGAAGCTTTCTTT
clone size: .
J gene: TRBJ1-1
V gene: TRBV4-1
D gene: .

CDR3 protein: CASSPIRSGMGGAQFF
CDR3 DNA: TGTGCCAGCAGCCCAATTCGCTCCGGAATGGGGGGGGCGCAGTTCTTC
clone size: .
J gene: TRBJ2-1
V gene: TRBV7-8
D gene: .

CDR3 protein: CASGQPVQYF
CDR3 DNA: TGCGCCAGTGGACAGCCCGTTCAGTACTTC
clone size: .
J gene: TRBJ2-4
V gene: TRBV4-1
D gene: .

CDR3 protein: CASSQAGQGRQPQHF
CDR3 DNA: TGTGCCAGCAGCCAAGCCGGACAGGGCCGGCAGCCCCAGCATTTT
clone size: .
J gene: TRBJ1-5
V gene: TRBV3-1/TRBV3-2
D gene: TRBD1

CDR3 protein: CASSLGRASGNTIYF
CDR3 DNA: TGTGCCAGCAGCTTAGGGAGGGCCTCTGGAAACACCATATATTTT
clone size: .
J gene: TRBJ1-3
V gene: TRBV5-4
D gene: .

CDR3 protein: CASSLTLAAYTDTQYF
CDR3 DNA: TGTGCCAGCAGTTTAACTCTAGCAGCCTACACAGATACGCAGTATTTT
clone size: once
J gene: TRBJ2-3
V gene: TRBV27
D gene: .

CDR3 protein: CASSSGGTGANEKLFF
CDR3 DNA: TGTGCCAGCAGCTCTGGTGGGACAGGTGCAAATGAAAAACTGTTTTTT
clone size: .
J gene: TRBJ1-4
V gene: TRBV5-4
D gene: TRBD1

CDR3 protein: CASSPGDEQYF
CDR3 DNA: TGTGCCAGCAGTCCAGGGGATGAGCAGTACTTC
clone size: .
J gene: TRBJ2-7
V gene: TRBV12-3/TRBV12-4
D gene: .

CDR3 protein: CASSLGLAGANTGELFF
CDR3 DNA: TGTGCCAGCAGCTTAGGACTAGCGGGGGCTAACACCGGGGAGCTGTTTTTT
clone size: .
J gene: TRBJ2-2
V gene: TRBV7-3
D gene: TRBD2

CDR3 protein: CASSPRQGSTEKLFF
CDR3 DNA: TGTGCCAGCAGCCCAAGACAGGGGAGTACTGAAAAACTGTTTTTT
clone size: .
J gene: TRBJ1-4
V gene: TRBV7-2
D gene: TRBD1

CDR3 protein: CASSPQRSTDTQYF
CDR3 DNA: TGTGCCAGCAGCCCCCAGCGGAGCACAGATACGCAGTATTTT
clone size: .
J gene: TRBJ2-3
V gene: TRBV7-2
D gene: .

CDR3 protein: CASSRTGTGSYEQYF
CDR3 DNA: TGTGCCAGCAGCAGGACCGGGACAGGGTCCTACGAGCAGTACTTC
clone size: .
J gene: TRBJ2-7
V gene: TRBV6-2/TRBV6-3
D gene: TRBD1

CDR3 protein: CATGRGQVNYGYTF
CDR3 DNA: TGTGCCACCGGAAGGGGTCAAGTTAACTATGGCTACACCTTC
clone size: .
J gene: TRBJ1-2
V gene: TRBV15
D gene: .

CDR3 protein: CASSYDGVVSDTQYF
CDR3 DNA: TGTGCCAGCAGTTACGACGGGGTGGTTTCAGATACGCAGTATTTT
clone size: .
J gene: TRBJ2-3
V gene: TRBV28
D gene: .

CDR3 protein: CASSPGKGYRDEQFF
CDR3 DNA: TGTGCCAGCAGTCCCGGGAAGGGATACCGGGATGAGCAGTTCTTC
clone size: .
J gene: TRBJ2-1
V gene: TRBV6-2/TRBV6-3
D gene: .

CDR3 protein: CASSMRTGGKNTEAFF
CDR3 DNA: TGTGCCAGTAGTATGCGCACAGGGGGAAAGAACACTGAAGCTTTCTTT
clone size: .
J gene: TRBJ1-1
V gene: TRBV19
D gene: TRBD1

CDR3 protein: CASSLGQGLQETQYF
CDR3 DNA: TGTGCCAGCAGCTTAGGGCAGGGGCTTCAAGAGACCCAGTACTTC
clone size: once
J gene: TRBJ2-5
V gene: TRBV7-6
D gene: .

CDR3 protein: CASSPPGLEETQYF
CDR3 DNA: TGTGCCAGCTCACCACCGGGGCTAGAGGAGACCCAGTACTTC
clone size: .
J gene: TRBJ2-5
V gene: TRBV18
D gene: .

CDR3 protein: CASSLRGTGGNTIYF
CDR3 DNA: TGTGCCAGCAGCTTAAGGGGGACAGGAGGAAACACCATATATTTT
clone size: .
J gene: TRBJ1-3
V gene: TRBV7-2
D gene: TRBD1

CDR3 protein: CSAPGGNEQFF
CDR3 DNA: TGCAGTGCCCCGGGAGGCAATGAGCAGTTCTTC
clone size: .
J gene: TRBJ2-1
V gene: TRBV20-1
D gene: TRBD2

CDR3 protein: CASSFGTGLHQPQHF
CDR3 DNA: TGTGCCAGCAGCTTCGGGACAGGTCTCCATCAGCCCCAGCATTTT
clone size: .
J gene: TRBJ1-5
V gene: TRBV7-6
D gene: TRBD1

CDR3 protein: CASSAAPDSNQPQHF
CDR3 DNA: TGTGCCAGCAGCGCCGCCCCAGATAGCAATCAGCCCCAGCATTTT
clone size: .
J gene: TRBJ1-5
V gene: TRBV9
D gene: .

CDR3 protein: CASSVEALLSGRDPYEQYF
CDR3 DNA: TGTGCCAGCAGCGTAGAGGCCCTTCTTAGCGGGAGAGACCCCTACGAGCAGTACTTC
clone size: .
J gene: TRBJ2-7
V gene: TRBV9
D gene: TRBD2

CDR3 protein: CASRPGIRGANEKLFF
CDR3 DNA: TGTGCCAGCAGGCCGGGTATAAGGGGAGCTAATGAAAAACTGTTTTTT
clone size: .
J gene: TRBJ1-4
V gene: TRBV27
D gene: .

CDR3 protein: CASSPTHPSYEQYF
CDR3 DNA: TGTGCCAGCAGTCCCACCCACCCCTCCTACGAGCAGTACTTC
clone size: .
J gene: TRBJ2-7
V gene: TRBV7-2
D gene: .